One T cell receptor beta chain is described in this entry. There is no known antigen for this receptor. No base qualities exist here, and no much larger clone lies one base off it. The immunoSEQ hsTCRB assay version 4, run in survey mode, was used to sequence TCRbeta repertoires from genomic DNA. For TCRbeta sequencing, genomic DNA was diluted to about 9.7 ng/uL, and up to about 1 ug was used per sample. Concerning the study's data processing: Analysis of the TCRbeta data was done in ImmunoSeq Analyzer 3.0, and diversity was computed on productive nucleotide rearrangements. Using the Immunarch R package, lower-bound TCR diversity was estimated with the improved Chao index and clonality was estimated with the Gini coefficient. Nucleotide rearrangements that differed but encoded the same CDR3beta amino acid sequence were counted as separate clonotypes. Differential abundance analysis identified TCRbeta sequences significantly enriched in antigen-responding cells relative to anti-CD3/anti-CD28-activated cells. GLIPH2 grouped TCRs by predicted peptide-MHC specificity, both within each participant and across combined participant data sets. In its TCRdb copy, this immuneACCESS table keeps in-frame sequences only and misses some clones. Where compared with another copy, unresolved V genes explain less than half of these, and the others have no known cause. That table supplies the V and J calls and clone size; D and trimming were determined from the DNA. Within this sample are 25,000 to 30,000 clones, with approximately 78% of them counted one time only. The ten largest clones capture 4% to 5% of the sample.

The record originates from a study of persistence of HIV-infected CD4 T cells (dated by TCRdb to about 2020). Concerning the study at large: The study isolated CMV- and HIV-1 Gag-responding CD4+ T cells from ART-treated individuals to examine antigen-driven clonal expansion of HIV-1-infected cells. TCRbeta sequencing assessed the clonality of all cells in each sorted population, while proviral sequencing assessed the clonality of infected cells. Peripheral blood samples of up to 180 mL were collected at multiple time points, except for two participants, who underwent leukapheresis at a single time point. The median time participants had been on suppressive ART was 8 to 9 years. In the cross-participant TCR cluster analysis, about 8 participants were included for CMV and roughly seven participants were included for Gag. The paper as a whole reports these results and caveats: Antigen-responding cells were enriched for expanded CDR3beta sequences that were degenerate, which suggests that CD4+ responses to CMV and Gag underwent convergent selection. TCRbeta richness in CMV- and Gag-responding cells was significantly lower than in anti-CD3/anti-CD28-responding cells; CMV-responding cells had higher oligoclonality than CD3/CD28-stimulated and Gag-responding cells. Bulk TCR analyses could not be restricted to the rare CMV-responding cells that actually carried HIV-1 proviruses. TCR oligoclonality correlated with proviral oligoclonality within the same sorted populations. Only a small number of individuals took part in the study, and the range of antigens tested was limited.

The label giving this sample's treatment or condition can be read as: suppressive antiretroviral therapy. Lysates of CMV-infected fibroblasts were used at 9 to 10 ug/mL for cell stimulation. Nonresponding CD40L-negative CD69-negative CD45RO-high memory CD4+ T cells were sorted as memory populations depleted of antigen-responding cells. Participants were HIV-1-infected adults who started suppressive ART during chronic infection. Plasma HIV-1 RNA had been undetectable (below 50 copies/mL) in participants for at least 4 years. To be included, a participant needed positive CMV serology and a CD4+ T cell count above 400 cells/uL. Before stimulation, PBMCs were isolated using density centrifugation and then depleted of CD8+ T cells. CD8-depleted PBMCs were stimulated for more than 15 hours with anti-CD28/CD49d costimulation, CD40-blocking antibody and enfuvirtide to prevent new infections. Cell sorting was done on a Beckman Coulter MoFlo Legacy or XDP sorter, and dead cells were excluded with propidium iodide. For samples with more than one million cells, genomic DNA was extracted with the QIAamp DNA Mini Kit, and for all other samples the Quick-DNA Microprep Kit was used.

Taken from the germline V gene, the CDR1 and CDR2 loops are SGHTS and YDEGEE. There are 15 amino acids in the CDR3, from cysteine to phenylalanine inclusive. CDR3 DNA only is kept here, 45 bases in frame from base 1. V is pruned by 4 bases and J by 4 bases, leaving 8 bases of the junction without a gene match. This clonotype was obtained from an adult man with HIV who was CMV-seropositive. Rearrangement joined TRBV5-8 to TRBJ2-3, with TRBD1 identical over 8 junction bases. This specimen consisted of CD4+ T cells sorted from PBMCs after approximately 19-hour stimulation, obtained from a patient who received antiretroviral therapy. The sample's cell subset or site label, in plain terms: CD40L-CD69- CD45RO-high memory CD4 T cells not responding to CMV lysate. The CDR3 corresponds to CASSTSQGAADTQYF. The DNA sequence reads TGTGCCAGCAGCACGAGCCAGGGGGCTGCAGATACGCAGTATTTT.